This passage covers 9 T cell receptor beta chains from one sample sequenced in a study of blood T cells in healthy people across ages. Sample-barcoded 5' priming and a J-beta primer mix drove a second PCR of about 6 to 12 cycles. One entry per CDR3 protein, called by TCRdb with MiXCR from the 5' RACE reads. The data contain some 1.5 million distinct CDR3 sequences, approximately 28% of them singletons. Material: blood. These receptors were obtained from a young woman in good health.

The V call is TRBV14, the J call TRBJ2-3, with D perhaps TRBD1 or TRBD2 (6 bases each). Trimming cost V 4 bases and J 0 bases, with 14 bases left between them. From germline, CDR1 is SGHDN and CDR2 FVKESK. The CDR3 sequence is 16 residues long. The CDR3 DNA sequence: TGTGCCAGCAGCCCCTTCCGGGGGCCTAGCACAGATACGCAGTATTTT. It is translated as CASSPFRGPSTDTQYF.

The chain recombines TRBV7-9 with TRBJ2-7; D uncertain. Germline CDR1 and CDR2: SEHNR and FQNEAQ (reference sequence). Between the trimmed V and J ends, which lost 1 base and 5 bases, there was a span of 15 bases. CDR3 size: 15 residues. CDR3 loop: CASSLVGKIINEQYF. CDR3 DNA: TGTGCCAGCAGCTTAGTTGGGAAAATCATAAACGAGCAGTACTTC.

The rearrangement links TRBV20-1 to TRBJ2-1; 8 nucleotides agree with TRBD2. The CDR3 has 15 residues. Germline trimming cut 3 bases from V and 3 bases from J; bases unmatched to any gene: 7. Germline V lookup: CDR1 DFQATT, CDR2 SNEGSKA (reference sequence). The CDR3: CSASKAGVNYNEQFF. CDR3 coding DNA: TGCAGTGCTAGTAAAGCGGGGGTCAACTACAATGAGCAGTTCTTC.

The sample holds many counts of this clonotype. The CDR3 sequence is CASKPGQVADTQYF. The CDR3 nucleotides read TGTGCCAGCAAACCGGGACAGGTCGCAGATACGCAGTATTTT. The chain carries TRBV12-3 or TRBV12-4 and TRBJ2-3; TRBD1 matches at 8 bases. There are 14 residues in the CDR3. V shed 7 bases and J 4 bases; nucleotides not matched to a gene: 7.

The table lists this clonotype with a few counts. The rearrangement joins TRBV28 to TRBJ1-2; no firm D call. The V end lost 5 bases, the J end lost 4 bases, and 11 bases lay between the germline ends. Germline assignment: CDR1 MDHEN and CDR2 SYDVKM. The CDR3 has 13 amino acids. CDR3 nucleotides: TGTGCCAGCAGTAGTGACACAGCCTATGGCTACACCTTC. It translates to CASSSDTAYGYTF.

This clonotype turned up a few times. The V gene is TRBV29-1, the J gene TRBJ2-7; D is unresolved. Trimming pared 4 bases from V and 0 bases from J, leaving 10 bases between. The CDR3 contains 13 residues. CDR1 is SQVTM, CDR2 ANQGSEA, per germline. The CDR3 nucleotides read TGCAGCGTTGCCCCCGACCACTCCTACGAGCAGTACTTC. Residues: CSVAPDHSYEQYF.

This clonotype was found a few times. This chain connects TRBV20-1 to TRBJ2-7; 9 nucleotides match TRBD1. This CDR3 has 13 amino acids. Germline values: CDR1 DFQATT, CDR2 SNEGSKA (reference sequence). J gave up 4 bases and V 6 bases, and 7 bases lay outside the gene matches. CDR3 sequence: CSAEEDRGYEQYF. CDR3 in DNA: TGCAGTGCGGAGGAGGACAGGGGTTACGAGCAGTACTTC.

This clonotype was counted a few times. The chain recombines TRBV5-1 with TRBJ2-3; D perhaps matches TRBD2 (7 bases). The V gene's germline CDR1 is SGHRS and CDR2 YFSETQ. The CDR3 is 14 amino acids. Trimming pared 2 bases from V and 9 bases from J, leaving 16 bases between. The DNA for the CDR3 is TGCGCCAGCAGCTTCGGGGGCTGGCGGGGGACGCAGTATTTT. It yields the protein CASSFGGWRGTQYF.

The rearrangement joins TRBV5-5 to TRBJ2-5; the match to TRBD2 covers 11 bases. Germline CDR1 reads SGHKS; CDR2 reads YYEKEE (reference sequence). The CDR3 is 15 amino acids. V shed 4 bases, J shed 2 bases, and the junction held 4 bases outside the gene matches. The CDR3 region has the DNA TGTGCCAGCAGCAAGGGACTAGCGGCTCAAGAGACCCAGTACTTC. It is translated as CASSKGLAAQETQYF. Drawing the rest from reference TRBV5-5 and TRBJ2-5, the complete variable domain is DAGVTQSPTHLIKTRGQQVTLRCSPISGHKSVSWYQQVLGQGPQFIFQYYEKEERGRGNFPDRFSARQFPNYSSELNVNALLLGDSALYLCASSKGLAAQETQYFGPGTRLLVL.